This T cell receptor beta chain was recovered during a study of T cell changes during pregnancy in multiple sclerosis. The germline gives CDR1 MGHRA, CDR2 YSYEKL. The CDR3 loop spans 15 amino acids. V lost 3 bases and J lost 2; bases outside the gene matches: 2. TCRdb's table, derived via immunoSEQ multiplex PCR, lists solely in-frame clones and lacks some. In the table there are about 38,000 clones, roughly 91% of which are singletons. Sequencing was performed on CD8+ T cells from peripheral blood mononuclear cells, taken in the second trimester of pregnancy. This TCR was recovered from a female donor with multiple sclerosis, enrolled in a pregnancy study. J is TRBJ2-1 and V is TRBV4-1, with 9 bases that match TRBD2. This chain's CDR3 is CASSQKRGAYNEQFF. The CDR3 DNA follows: TGCGCCAGCAGCCAGAAGCGGGGGGCCTACAATGAGCAGTTCTTC.